Listed below are T cell receptor beta chains from one sample, sequenced in a study of blood T cell repertoires in COVID-19. Profiled with immunoSEQ multiplex PCR; TCRdb holds only in-frame clones, not every one. This sample has 140,000 to 150,000 clones, with about four fifths found just once. Sequenced sample: peripheral blood. These receptor sequences come from a human donor in a cohort sampled during active COVID-19. CDR3s include the opening cysteine and the closing phenylalanine or tryptophan. D genes are given only for firm matches. Size is stated for part of the rows, as once, few or many counts, or as a class when the clone is expanded.

D gene,clone size,J gene,V gene,CDR3 DNA,CDR3 protein
NA,few,TRBJ1-5,TRBV5-5,TGTGCCAGCAGCTTGCGCGGAGGGATCGGCAATCAGCCCCAGCATTTT,CASSLRGGIGNQPQHF
TRBD1,NA,TRBJ2-5,TRBV5-1,TGCGCCAGCAGCGGCGGACAGGGGGGAGAGACCCAGTACTTC,CASSGGQGGETQYF
TRBD1,NA,TRBJ1-2,TRBV29-1,TGCAGCGTGGAGACAGGGGGCACGGGGTATGGCTACACCTTC,CSVETGGTGYGYTF
NA,once,TRBJ1-1,TRBV4-2,TGTGCCAGCAGCCAAGAGCCGGGGTGGAACACTGAAGCTTTCTTT,CASSQEPGWNTEAFF
TRBD2,NA,TRBJ2-1,TRBV29-1,TGCAGCGTTTTATATCCCTCTAGCGGGACCAATGAGCAGTTCTTC,CSVLYPSSGTNEQFF
NA,NA,TRBJ2-7,TRBV5-5,TGTGCCAGCAGCTTGATTACCTATTCCCACGAGCAGTACTTC,CASSLITYSHEQYF
TRBD2,NA,TRBJ2-1,TRBV27,TGTGCCAGCAGTTTATCGTGGGGACTAGCGGAGGAGCAGTTCTTC,CASSLSWGLAEEQFF
TRBD1,NA,TRBJ2-7,TRBV4-2,TGTGCCAGCAGCCAAGATGGACAGGATGCCTACGAGCAGTACTTC,CASSQDGQDAYEQYF
TRBD1,NA,TRBJ1-1,TRBV27,TGTGCCAGCAGTTCGTACACCGGGACAGGGATTAGTCGGGGAGCTGAAGCTTTCTTT,CASSSYTGTGISRGAEAFF
NA,NA,TRBJ2-2,TRBV18,TGTGCCAGCTCAGGAAACCGCGGTCACAACACCGGGGAGCTGTTTTTT,CASSGNRGHNTGELFF
NA,NA,TRBJ2-1,TRBV4-2,TGTGCCAGCAGCCAGACCAAAGACAGCTGGGATCGGCTCTTC,CASSQTKDSWDRLF
TRBD2,few,TRBJ2-5,TRBV5-1,TGCGCCAGCAGCCCCCTCCCCCTAGCGGGAGGAGGGGAGACCCAGTACTTC,CASSPLPLAGGGETQYF
NA,NA,TRBJ1-6,TRBV2,TGTGCCAGCAGGAGGACACCGGAAAATAATTCACCCCTCCACTTT,CASRRTPENNSPLHF
NA,few,TRBJ1-3,TRBV9,TGTGCCAGCAGCCCCAGGGCAGGTCCCTCTGGAAACACCATATATTTT,CASSPRAGPSGNTIYF
TRBD1,NA,TRBJ2-7,TRBV3-1/TRBV3-2,TGTGCCAGCAGCAAGCCGGGACAGGGGGCGTCTAAGCAGTACTTC,CASSKPGQGASKQYF
TRBD2,NA,TRBJ2-1,TRBV30,TGTGCCTGGAGGGCTAGCGGGGGGATAGCTGAGCAGTTCTTC,CAWRASGGIAEQFF
TRBD1,NA,TRBJ2-1,TRBV3-1/TRBV3-2,TGTGCCAGCAGCGATACCGGGACAGGGAACAATGAGCAGTTCTTC,CASSDTGTGNNEQFF
NA,NA,TRBJ1-1,TRBV7-3,TGTGCCAGCAGCTTAAGAGTCAGGGATACTGAAGCTTTCTTT,CASSLRVRDTEAFF
TRBD1,NA,TRBJ1-2,TRBV18,TGTGCCAGCTCACCAGGACAGGGGGCGAGTGCAGCTAACTATGGCTACACCTTC,CASSPGQGASAANYGYTF
NA,NA,TRBJ2-1,TRBV12-5,TGTGCTAGTGGTTTGGGGTTTAGCGACTACAATGAGCAGTTCTTC,CASGLGFSDYNEQFF
NA,NA,TRBJ1-4,TRBV28,TGTGCCAGCAGTTTAGGAGTAACTAATGAAAAACTGTTTTTT,CASSLGVTNEKLFF
TRBD1,once,TRBJ2-2,TRBV5-1,TGCGCCAGCAGCTTGCAGGGGGCGGGTAGCACCGGGGAGCTGTTTTTT,CASSLQGAGSTGELFF
TRBD1,NA,TRBJ2-1,TRBV6-2/TRBV6-3,TGTGCCAGCAGCCCAGACAGGGTCAATGAGCAGTTCTTC,CASSPDRVNEQFF
NA,NA,TRBJ2-2,TRBV5-1,TGCGCCAGCAGCTGGGCCATGGGCACCGGGGAGCTGTTTTTT,CASSWAMGTGELFF
TRBD2,NA,TRBJ2-3,TRBV19,TGTGCCAGTAGTACTGGACTAGCTCCGCAGTATTTT,CASSTGLAPQYF